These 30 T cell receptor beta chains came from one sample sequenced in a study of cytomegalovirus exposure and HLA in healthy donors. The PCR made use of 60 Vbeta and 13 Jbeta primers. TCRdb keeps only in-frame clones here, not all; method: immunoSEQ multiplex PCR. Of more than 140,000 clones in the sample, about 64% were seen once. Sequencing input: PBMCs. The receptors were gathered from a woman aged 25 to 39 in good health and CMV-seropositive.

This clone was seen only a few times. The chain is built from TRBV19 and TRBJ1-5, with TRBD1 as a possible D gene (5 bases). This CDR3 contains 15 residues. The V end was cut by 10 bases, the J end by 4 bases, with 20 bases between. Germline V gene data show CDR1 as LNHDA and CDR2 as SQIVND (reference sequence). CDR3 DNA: TGTGCCACCTCGGAGGCGGGGCGAAGGAATCAGCCCCAGCATTTT. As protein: CATSEAGRRNQPQHF. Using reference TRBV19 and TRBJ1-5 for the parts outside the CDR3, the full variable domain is DGGITQSPKYLFRKEGQNVTLSCEQNLNHDAMYWYRQDPGQGLRLIYYSQIVNDFQKGDIAEGYSVSREKKESFPLTVTSAQKNPTAFYLCATSEAGRRNQPQHFGDGTRLSIL.

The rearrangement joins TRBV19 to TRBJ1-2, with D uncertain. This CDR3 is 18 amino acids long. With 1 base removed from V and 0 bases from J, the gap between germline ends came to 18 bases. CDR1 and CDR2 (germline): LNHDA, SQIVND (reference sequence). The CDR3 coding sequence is TGTGCCAGTAGTATAGTTGATCGCTATCGTGGAGCTAACTATGGCTACACCTTC. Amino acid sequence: CASSIVDRYRGANYGYTF.

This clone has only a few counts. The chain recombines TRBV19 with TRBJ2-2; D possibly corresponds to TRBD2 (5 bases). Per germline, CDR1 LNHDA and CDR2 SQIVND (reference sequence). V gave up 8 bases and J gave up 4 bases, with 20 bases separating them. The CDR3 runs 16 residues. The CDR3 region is CASAAQPRLTTGELFF. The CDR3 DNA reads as TGTGCCAGTGCAGCCCAACCGAGACTAACCACCGGGGAGCTGTTTTTT. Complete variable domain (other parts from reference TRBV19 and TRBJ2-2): DGGITQSPKYLFRKEGQNVTLSCEQNLNHDAMYWYRQDPGQGLRLIYYSQIVNDFQKGDIAEGYSVSREKKESFPLTVTSAQKNPTAFYLCASAAQPRLTTGELFFGEGSRLTVL.

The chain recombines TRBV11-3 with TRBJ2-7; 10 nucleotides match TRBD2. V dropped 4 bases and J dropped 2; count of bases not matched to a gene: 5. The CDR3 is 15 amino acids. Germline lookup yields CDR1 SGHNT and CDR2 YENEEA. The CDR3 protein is CASSSSGRTAYEQYF. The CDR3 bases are TGTGCCAGCAGCTCTAGCGGGAGAACGGCCTACGAGCAGTACTTC.

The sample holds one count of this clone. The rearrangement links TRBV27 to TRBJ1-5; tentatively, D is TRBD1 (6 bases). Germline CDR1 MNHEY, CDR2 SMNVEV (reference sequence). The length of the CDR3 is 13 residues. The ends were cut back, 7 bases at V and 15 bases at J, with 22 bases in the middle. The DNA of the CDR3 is TGTGCCAGCAAGATGGGACACTCTATCGGTTGGCATTTT. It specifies CASKMGHSIGWHF.

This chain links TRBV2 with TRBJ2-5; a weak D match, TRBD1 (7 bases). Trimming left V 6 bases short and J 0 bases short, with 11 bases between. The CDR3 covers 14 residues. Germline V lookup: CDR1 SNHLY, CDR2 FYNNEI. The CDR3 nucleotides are TGTGCCAGCAGGGAGGGACAGTACCAAGAGACCCAGTACTTC. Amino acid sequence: CASREGQYQETQYF.

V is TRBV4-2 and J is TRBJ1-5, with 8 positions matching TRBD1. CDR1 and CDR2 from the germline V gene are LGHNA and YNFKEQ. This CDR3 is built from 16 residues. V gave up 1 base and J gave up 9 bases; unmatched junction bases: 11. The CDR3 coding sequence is TGTGCCAGCAGCCAAGGCACTCAGGGGGCCCATCGGCCCCAGCATTTT. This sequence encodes CASSQGTQGAHRPQHF.

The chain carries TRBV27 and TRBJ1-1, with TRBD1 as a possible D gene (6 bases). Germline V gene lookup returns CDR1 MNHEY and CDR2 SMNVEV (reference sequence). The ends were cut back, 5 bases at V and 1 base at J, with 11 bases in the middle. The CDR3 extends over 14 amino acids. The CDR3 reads CASSPLTGNTEAFF. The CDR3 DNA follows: TGTGCCAGCAGTCCCCTGACAGGGAACACTGAAGCTTTCTTT.

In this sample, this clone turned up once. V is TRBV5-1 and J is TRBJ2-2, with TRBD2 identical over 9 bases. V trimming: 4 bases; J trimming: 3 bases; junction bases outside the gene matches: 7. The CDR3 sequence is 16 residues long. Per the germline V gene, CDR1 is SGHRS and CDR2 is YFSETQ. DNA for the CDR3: TGCGCCAGCAGCCGAATTGCGGGGGGGTACACCGGGGAGCTGTTTTTT. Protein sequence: CASSRIAGGYTGELFF.

Here the CDR3 reads CASSPLAGTTDTQYF. In DNA form, the CDR3 reads TGTGCCAGCAGTCCACTAGCGGGAACAACAGATACGCAGTATTTT. The gene calls are TRBV27 and TRBJ2-3; TRBD2 matches at 10 bases. The germline V gene encodes CDR1 MNHEY and CDR2 SMNVEV (reference sequence). The CDR3 is 15 residues long. The ends lost 5 bases at V and 3 bases at J; junction bases unmatched: 5.

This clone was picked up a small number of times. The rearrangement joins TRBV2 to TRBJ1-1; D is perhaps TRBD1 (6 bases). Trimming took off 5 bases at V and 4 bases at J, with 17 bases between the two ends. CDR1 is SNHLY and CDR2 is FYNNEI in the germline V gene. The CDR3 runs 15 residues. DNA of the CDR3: TGTGCCAGCAGTCGTCTCACGACAGGAATCACTGAAGCTTTCTTT. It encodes CASSRLTTGITEAFF. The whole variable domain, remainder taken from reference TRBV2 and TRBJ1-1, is EPEVTQTPSHQVTQMGQEVILRCVPISNHLYFYWYRQILGQKVEFLVSFYNNEISEKSEIFDDQFSVERPDGSNFTLKIRSTKLEDSAMYFCASSRLTTGITEAFFGQGTRLTVV.

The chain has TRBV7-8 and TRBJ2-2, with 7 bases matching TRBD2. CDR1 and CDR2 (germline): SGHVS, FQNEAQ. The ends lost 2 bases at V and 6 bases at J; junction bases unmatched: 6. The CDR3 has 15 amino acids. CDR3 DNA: TGTGCCAGCAGCTTAACGGCGGGAGTGCCCGGGGAGCTGTTTTTT. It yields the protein CASSLTAGVPGELFF.

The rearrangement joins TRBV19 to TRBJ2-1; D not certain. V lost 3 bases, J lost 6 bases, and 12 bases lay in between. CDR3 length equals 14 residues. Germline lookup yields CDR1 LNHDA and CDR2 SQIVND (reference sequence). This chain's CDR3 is CASSIQVPLNEQFF. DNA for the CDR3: TGTGCCAGTAGTATCCAGGTTCCCCTCAATGAGCAGTTCTTC.

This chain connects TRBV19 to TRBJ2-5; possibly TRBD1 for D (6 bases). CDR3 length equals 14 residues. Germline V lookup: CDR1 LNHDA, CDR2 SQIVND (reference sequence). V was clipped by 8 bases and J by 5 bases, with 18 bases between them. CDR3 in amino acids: CASRRDILGETQYF. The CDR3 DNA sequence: TGTGCCAGTCGCCGGGACATTTTAGGGGAGACCCAGTACTTC.

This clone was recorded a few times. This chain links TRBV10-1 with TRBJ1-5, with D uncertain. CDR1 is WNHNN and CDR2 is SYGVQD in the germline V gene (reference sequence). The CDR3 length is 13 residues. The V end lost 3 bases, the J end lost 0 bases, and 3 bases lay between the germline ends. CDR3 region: CASSDFSNQPQHF. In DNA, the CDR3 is TGCGCCAGCAGTGACTTTAGCAATCAGCCCCAGCATTTT.

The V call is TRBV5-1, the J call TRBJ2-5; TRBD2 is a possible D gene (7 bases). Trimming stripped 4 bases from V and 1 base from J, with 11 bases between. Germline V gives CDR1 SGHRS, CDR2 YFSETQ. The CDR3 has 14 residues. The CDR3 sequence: CASSRGGVQETQYF. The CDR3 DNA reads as TGCGCCAGCAGCCGAGGGGGGGTCCAAGAGACCCAGTACTTC. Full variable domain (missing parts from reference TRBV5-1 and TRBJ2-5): KAGVTQTPRYLIKTRGQQVTLSCSPISGHRSVSWYQQTPGQGLQFLFEYFSETQRNKGNFPGRFSGRQFSNSRSEMNVSTLELGDSALYLCASSRGGVQETQYFGPGTRLLVL.

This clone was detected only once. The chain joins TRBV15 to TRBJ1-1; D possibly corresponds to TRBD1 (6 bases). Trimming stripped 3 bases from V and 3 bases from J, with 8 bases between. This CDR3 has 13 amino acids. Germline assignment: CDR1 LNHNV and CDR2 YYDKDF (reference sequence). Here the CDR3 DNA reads TGTGCCACCAGCAGCAGGGGCGACACTGAAGCTTTCTTT. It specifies CATSSRGDTEAFF.

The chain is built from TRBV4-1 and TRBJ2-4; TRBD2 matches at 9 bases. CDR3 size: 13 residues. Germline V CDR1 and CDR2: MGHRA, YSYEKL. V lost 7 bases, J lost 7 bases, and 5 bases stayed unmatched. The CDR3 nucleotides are TGCGCCAGCATAGCGGGAGAATCTAACATTCAGTACTTC. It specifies CASIAGESNIQYF.

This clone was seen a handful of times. Here the CDR3 reads CSARFRNTIYF. DNA of the CDR3: TGCAGTGCTAGATTTAGAAACACCATATATTTT. This sequence joins TRBV20-1 and TRBJ1-3; D remains ambiguous. The CDR3 is made up of 11 amino acids. From germline, CDR1 is DFQATT and CDR2 SNEGSKA (reference sequence). V lost 2 bases, J lost 5 bases, and 4 bases lay in between.

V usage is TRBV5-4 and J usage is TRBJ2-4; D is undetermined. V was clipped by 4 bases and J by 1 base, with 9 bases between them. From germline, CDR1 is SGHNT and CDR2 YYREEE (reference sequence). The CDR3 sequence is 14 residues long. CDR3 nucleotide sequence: TGTGCCAGCAGCCTGCCGGAGGCCAAAAACATTCAGTACTTC. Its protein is CASSLPEAKNIQYF.

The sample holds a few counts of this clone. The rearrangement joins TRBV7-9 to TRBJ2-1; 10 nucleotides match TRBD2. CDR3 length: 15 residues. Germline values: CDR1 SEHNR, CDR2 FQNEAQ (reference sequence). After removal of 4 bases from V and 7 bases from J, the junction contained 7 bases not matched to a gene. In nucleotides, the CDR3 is TGTGCCAGCAGCTCAAGAGAGGGACTAGCGAATGAGCAGTTCTTC. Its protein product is CASSSREGLANEQFF.

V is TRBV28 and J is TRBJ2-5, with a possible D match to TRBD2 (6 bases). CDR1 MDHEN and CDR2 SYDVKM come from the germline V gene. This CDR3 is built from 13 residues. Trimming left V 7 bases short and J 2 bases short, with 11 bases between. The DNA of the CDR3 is TGTGCCAGCAAGAGGGACTTACAAGAGACCCAGTACTTC. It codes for CASKRDLQETQYF.

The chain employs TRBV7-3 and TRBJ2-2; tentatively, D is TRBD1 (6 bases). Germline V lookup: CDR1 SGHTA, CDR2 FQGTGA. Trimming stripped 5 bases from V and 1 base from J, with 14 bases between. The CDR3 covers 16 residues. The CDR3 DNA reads TGTGCCAGCAGCCTACAAGGGACATTGAACACCGGGGAGCTGTTTTTT. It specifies CASSLQGTLNTGELFF.

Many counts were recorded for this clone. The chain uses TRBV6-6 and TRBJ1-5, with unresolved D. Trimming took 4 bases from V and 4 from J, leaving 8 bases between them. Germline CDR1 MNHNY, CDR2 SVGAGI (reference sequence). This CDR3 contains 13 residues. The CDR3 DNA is TGTGCCAGCAGTTGGGAGAGGAATCAGCCCCAGCATTTT. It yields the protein CASSWERNQPQHF.

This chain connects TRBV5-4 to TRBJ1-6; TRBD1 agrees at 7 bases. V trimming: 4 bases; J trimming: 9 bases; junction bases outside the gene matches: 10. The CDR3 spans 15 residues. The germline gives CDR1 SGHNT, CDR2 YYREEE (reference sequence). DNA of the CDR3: TGTGCCAGCAGCGCAATGACAGGGAAGGGTTCACCCCTCCACTTT. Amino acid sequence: CASSAMTGKGSPLHF. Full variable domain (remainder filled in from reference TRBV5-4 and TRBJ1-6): ETGVTQSPTHLIKTRGQQVTLRCSSQSGHNTVSWYQQALGQGPQFIFQYYREEENGRGNFPPRFSGLQFPNYSSELNVNALELDDSALYLCASSAMTGKGSPLHFGNGTRLTVT.

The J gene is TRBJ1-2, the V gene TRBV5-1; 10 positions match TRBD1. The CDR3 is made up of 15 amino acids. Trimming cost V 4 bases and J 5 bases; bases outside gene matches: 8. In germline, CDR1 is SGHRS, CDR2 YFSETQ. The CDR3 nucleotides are TGCGCCAGCAGCGCCCGGGACAGGGGAGGTTATGGCTACACCTTC. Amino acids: CASSARDRGGYGYTF.

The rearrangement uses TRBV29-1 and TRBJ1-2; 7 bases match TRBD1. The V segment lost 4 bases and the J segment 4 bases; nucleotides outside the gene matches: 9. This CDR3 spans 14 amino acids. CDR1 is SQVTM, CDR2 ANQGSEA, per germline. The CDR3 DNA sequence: TGCAGCGTTGTTGGGCAGGGGGGACGCTATGGCTACACCTTC. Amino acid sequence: CSVVGQGGRYGYTF.

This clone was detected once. The CDR3, as DNA: TGTGCCAGCAGCCGACCACTAGCGGGGGACCCGAATGAGCAGTTCTTC. It specifies CASSRPLAGDPNEQFF. This chain connects TRBV4-2 to TRBJ2-1; 11 bases are shared with TRBD2. This CDR3 has 16 amino acids. Trimming took 4 bases from V and 7 from J; bases not matched to a gene: 9. Germline assignment: CDR1 LGHNA and CDR2 YNFKEQ.

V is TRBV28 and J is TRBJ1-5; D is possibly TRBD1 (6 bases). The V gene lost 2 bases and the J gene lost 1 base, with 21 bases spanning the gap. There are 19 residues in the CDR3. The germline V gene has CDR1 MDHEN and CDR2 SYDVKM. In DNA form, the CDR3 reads TGTGCCAGCAGTTTAGGTAGAGTGGGGACATACTTGAGCAATCAGCCCCAGCATTTT. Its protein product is CASSLGRVGTYLSNQPQHF. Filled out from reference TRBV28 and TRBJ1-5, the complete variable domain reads DVKVTQSSRYLVKRTGEKVFLECVQDMDHENMFWYRQDPGLGLRLIYFSYDVKMKEKGDIPEGYSVSREKKERFSLILESASTNQTSMYLCASSLGRVGTYLSNQPQHFGDGTRLSIL.

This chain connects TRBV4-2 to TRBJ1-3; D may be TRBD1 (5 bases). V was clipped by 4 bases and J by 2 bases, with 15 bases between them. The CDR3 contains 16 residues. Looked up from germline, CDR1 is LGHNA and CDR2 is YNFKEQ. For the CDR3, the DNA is TGTGCCAGCAGCCCTGTCCTAGGGGAAACTGGAAACACCATATATTTT. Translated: CASSPVLGETGNTIYF.